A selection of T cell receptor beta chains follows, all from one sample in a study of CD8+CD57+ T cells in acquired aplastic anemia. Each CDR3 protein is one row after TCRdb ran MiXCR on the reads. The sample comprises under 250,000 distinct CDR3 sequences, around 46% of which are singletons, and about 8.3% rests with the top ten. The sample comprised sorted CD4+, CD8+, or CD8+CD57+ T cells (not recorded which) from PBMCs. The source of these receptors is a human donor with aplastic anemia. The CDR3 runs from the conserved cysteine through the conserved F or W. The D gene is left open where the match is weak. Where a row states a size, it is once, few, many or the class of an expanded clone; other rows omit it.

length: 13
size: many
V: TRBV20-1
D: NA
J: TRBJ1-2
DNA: TGCAGTGCGGCCGTAGGGGGTTGGGGTGGCTACACCTTC
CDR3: CSAAVGGWGGYTF

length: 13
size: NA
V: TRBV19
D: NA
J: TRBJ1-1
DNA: TGTGCCAGTAGGACCGGGCAGCCAGCCGAAGCTTTCTTT
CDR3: CASRTGQPAEAFF

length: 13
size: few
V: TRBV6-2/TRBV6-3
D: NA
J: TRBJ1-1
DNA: TGTGCCAGCACTTTAGGGGGGAACACTGAAGCTTTCTTT
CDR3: CASTLGGNTEAFF

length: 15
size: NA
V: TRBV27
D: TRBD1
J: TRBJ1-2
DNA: TGTGCCAGCAGCTCCACCGGACAGGGACCCTATGGCTACACCTTC
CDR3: CASSSTGQGPYGYTF

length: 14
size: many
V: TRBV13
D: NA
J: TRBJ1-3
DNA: TGTGCCAGCAGCTTAGTGGCATTAGGAGACACCATATATTTT
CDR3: CASSLVALGDTIYF

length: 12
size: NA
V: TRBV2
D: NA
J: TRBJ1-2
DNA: TGTGCCAGCAGAGACCGTATTACCGGCTACACCTTC
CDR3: CASRDRITGYTF

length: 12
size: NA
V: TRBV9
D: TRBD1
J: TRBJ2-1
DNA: TGCGCCAGCAAGACAGGGGGCAATGAGCAGTTCTTC
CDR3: CASKTGGNEQFF

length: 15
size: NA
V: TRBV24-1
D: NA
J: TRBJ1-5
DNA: TGTGCCACCAGTGACCCCCGGGCCCCTGATCAGCCCCAGCACTTT
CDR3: CATSDPRAPDQPQHF

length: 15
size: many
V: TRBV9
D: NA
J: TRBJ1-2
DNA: TGTGCCAGCAGCGTAGTCGGCAGCGCTTACTATGGCTACACCTTC
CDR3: CASSVVGSAYYGYTF

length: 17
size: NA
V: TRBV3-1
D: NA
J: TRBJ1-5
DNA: TGTGCCAGCAGCCAAGTGAATTTCGGCCAGATCAATCAGCCCCAGCATTTT
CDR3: CASSQVNFGQINQPQHF

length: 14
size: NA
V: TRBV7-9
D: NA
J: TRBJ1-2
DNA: TGTGCCAGCAGCACACCCGGGACGAACTATGGCTACACCTTC
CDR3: CASSTPGTNYGYTF

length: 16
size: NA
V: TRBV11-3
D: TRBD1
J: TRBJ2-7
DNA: TGTGCCAGCAGCTCACGGCAGGGGGCGACGTTGCATGAGCAGTACTTC
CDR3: CASSSRQGATLHEQYF

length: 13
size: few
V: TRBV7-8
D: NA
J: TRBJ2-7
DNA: TGTGCCAGCAGCCCGGAACCCTCCTACGAGCAGTACTTC
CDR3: CASSPEPSYEQYF

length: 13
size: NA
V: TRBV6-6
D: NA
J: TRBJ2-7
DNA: TGTGCCAGCAGCCGGGAATGGTCCTACGAGCAGTACTTC
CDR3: CASSREWSYEQYF

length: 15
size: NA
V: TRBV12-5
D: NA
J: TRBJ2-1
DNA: TGTGCTAGTGGGTCCGGGGCAGGGCCCTACAATGAGCAGTTCTTC
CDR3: CASGSGAGPYNEQFF

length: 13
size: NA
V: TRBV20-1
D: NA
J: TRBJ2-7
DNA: TGCAGTGCTAGAGGGAAGGGGGTCGACGAGCAGTACTTC
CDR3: CSARGKGVDEQYF

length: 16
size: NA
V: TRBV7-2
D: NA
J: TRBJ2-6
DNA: TGTGCCAGCAGCTTGTCCCAGGGCGGTGGGGCCAACGTCCTGACTTTC
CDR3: CASSLSQGGGANVLTF

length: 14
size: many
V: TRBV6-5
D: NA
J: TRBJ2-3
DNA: TGTGCCAGCAGTTACGCCAGGACCGGGGATACGCAGTATTTT
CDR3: CASSYARTGDTQYF

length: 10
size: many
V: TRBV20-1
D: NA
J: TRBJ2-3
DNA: TGCAGTGTGGGAGTAGATACGCAGTATTTT
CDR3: CSVGVDTQYF

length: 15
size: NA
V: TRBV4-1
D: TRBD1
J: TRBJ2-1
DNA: TGCGCCAGCAGCCAAGGACAGGGGGCCCACAATGAGCAGTTCTTC
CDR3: CASSQGQGAHNEQFF